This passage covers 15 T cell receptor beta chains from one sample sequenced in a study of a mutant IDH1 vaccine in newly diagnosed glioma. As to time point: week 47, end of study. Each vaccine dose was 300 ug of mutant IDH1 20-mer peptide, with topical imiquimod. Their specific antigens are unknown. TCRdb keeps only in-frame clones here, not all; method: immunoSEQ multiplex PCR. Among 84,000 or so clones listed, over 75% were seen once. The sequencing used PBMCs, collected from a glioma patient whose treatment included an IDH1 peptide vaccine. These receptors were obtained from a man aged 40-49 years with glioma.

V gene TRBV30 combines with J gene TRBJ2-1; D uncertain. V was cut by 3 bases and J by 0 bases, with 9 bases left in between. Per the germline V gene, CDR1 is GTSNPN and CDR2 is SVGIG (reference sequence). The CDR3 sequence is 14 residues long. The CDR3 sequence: CAWREITSYNEQFF. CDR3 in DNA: TGTGCCTGGAGGGAAATTACCTCCTACAATGAGCAGTTCTTC.

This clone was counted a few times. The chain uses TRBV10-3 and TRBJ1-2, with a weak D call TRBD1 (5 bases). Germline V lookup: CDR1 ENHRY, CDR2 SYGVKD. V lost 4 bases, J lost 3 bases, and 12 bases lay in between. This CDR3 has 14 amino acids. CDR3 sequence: CAISVHGGDYGYTF. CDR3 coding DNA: TGTGCCATCAGTGTCCATGGGGGAGACTATGGCTACACCTTC.

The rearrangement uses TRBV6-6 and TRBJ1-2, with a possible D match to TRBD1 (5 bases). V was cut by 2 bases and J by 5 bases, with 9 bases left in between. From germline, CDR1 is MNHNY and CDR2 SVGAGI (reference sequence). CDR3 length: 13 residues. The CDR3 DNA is TGTGCCAGCAGTTACGGCAGGGAGTATGGCTACACCTTC. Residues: CASSYGREYGYTF.

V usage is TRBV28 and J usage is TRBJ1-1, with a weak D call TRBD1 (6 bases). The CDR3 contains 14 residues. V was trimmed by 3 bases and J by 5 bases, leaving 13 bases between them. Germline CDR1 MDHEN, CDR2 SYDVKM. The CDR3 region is CASSLGGARTEAFF. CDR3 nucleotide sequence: TGTGCCAGCAGTTTGGGGGGGGCTCGGACTGAAGCTTTCTTT.

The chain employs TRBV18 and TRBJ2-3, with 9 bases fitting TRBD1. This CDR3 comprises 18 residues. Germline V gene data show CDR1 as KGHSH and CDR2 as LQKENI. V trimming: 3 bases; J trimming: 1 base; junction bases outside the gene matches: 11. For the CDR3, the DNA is TGTGCCAGCTCACCGCCGGGACAGGGAGTGGATGGCACAGATACGCAGTATTTT. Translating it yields CASSPPGQGVDGTDTQYF.

The CDR3 region is CASKGAITGELFF. DNA for the CDR3: TGTGCCAGCAAGGGGGCGATCACCGGGGAGCTGTTTTTT. This chain links TRBV2 with TRBJ2-2; 7 nucleotides align to TRBD1. Trimming at V came to 7 bases and at J to 4 bases, leaving 3 bases not matched to a gene. CDR3 length: 13 residues. CDR1 is SNHLY, CDR2 FYNNEI, per germline.

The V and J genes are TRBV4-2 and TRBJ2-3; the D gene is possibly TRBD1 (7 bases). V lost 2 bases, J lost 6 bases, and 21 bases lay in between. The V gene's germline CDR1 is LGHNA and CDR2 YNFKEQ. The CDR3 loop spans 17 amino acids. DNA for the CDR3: TGTGCCAGCAGCCAATTCGGCGGGACAGTCGACGGGGATACGCAGTATTTT. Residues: CASSQFGGTVDGDTQYF.

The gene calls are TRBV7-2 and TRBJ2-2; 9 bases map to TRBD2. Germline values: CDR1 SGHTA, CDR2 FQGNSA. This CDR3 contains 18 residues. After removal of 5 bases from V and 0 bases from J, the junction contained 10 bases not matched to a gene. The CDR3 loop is CASSPRDSGSANTGELFF. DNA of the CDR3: TGTGCCAGCAGCCCTCGTGATAGCGGGAGCGCGAACACCGGGGAGCTGTTTTTT.

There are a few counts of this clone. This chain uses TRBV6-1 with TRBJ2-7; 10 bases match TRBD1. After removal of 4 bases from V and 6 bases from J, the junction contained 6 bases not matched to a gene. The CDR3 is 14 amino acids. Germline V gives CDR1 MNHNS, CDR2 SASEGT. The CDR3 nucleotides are TGTGCCAGCAGTGGGACAGGGGGTCTGAGCGAGCAGTACTTC. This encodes CASSGTGGLSEQYF.

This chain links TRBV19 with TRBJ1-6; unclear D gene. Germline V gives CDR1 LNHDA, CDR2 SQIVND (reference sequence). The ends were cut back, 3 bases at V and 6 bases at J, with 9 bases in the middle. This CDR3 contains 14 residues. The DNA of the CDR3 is TGTGCCAGTAGTATGCAGGCCTTTAATTCACCCCTCCACTTT. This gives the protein CASSMQAFNSPLHF.

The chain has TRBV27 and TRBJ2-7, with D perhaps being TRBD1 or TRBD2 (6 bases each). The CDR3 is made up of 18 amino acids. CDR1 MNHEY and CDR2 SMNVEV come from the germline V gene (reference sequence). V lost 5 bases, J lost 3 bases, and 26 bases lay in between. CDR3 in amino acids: CASSHRGAQAPFGYEQYF. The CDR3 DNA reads TGTGCCAGCAGTCATAGGGGGGCCCAAGCCCCATTTGGCTACGAGCAGTACTTC.

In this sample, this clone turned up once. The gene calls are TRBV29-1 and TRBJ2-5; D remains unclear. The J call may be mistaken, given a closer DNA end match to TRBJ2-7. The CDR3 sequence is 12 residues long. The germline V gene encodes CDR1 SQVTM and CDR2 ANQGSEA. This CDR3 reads CSVLKSSYEQYF. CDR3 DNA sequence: TGCAGCGTCCTCAAGAGCTCCTACGAGCAGTACTTC.

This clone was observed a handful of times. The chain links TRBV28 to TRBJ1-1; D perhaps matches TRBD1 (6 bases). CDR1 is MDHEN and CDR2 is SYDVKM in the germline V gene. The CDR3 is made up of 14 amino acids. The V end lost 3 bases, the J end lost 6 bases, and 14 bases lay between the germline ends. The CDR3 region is CASSLLGQLAEAFF. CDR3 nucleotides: TGTGCCAGCAGTTTGCTCGGACAGCTGGCTGAAGCTTTCTTT.

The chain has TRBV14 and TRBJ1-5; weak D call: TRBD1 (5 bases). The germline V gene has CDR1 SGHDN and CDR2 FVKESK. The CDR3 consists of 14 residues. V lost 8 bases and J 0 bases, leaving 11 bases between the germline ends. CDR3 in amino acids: CASPPGGSNQPQHF. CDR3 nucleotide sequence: TGTGCCAGCCCCCCGGGGGGTAGCAATCAGCCCCAGCATTTT.

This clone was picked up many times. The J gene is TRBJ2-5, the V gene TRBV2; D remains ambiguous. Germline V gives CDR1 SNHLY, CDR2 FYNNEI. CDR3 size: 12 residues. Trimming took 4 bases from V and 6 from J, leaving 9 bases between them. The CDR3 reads CASSGTGQTQYF. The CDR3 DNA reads TGTGCCAGCAGTGGGACGGGCCAGACCCAGTACTTC.